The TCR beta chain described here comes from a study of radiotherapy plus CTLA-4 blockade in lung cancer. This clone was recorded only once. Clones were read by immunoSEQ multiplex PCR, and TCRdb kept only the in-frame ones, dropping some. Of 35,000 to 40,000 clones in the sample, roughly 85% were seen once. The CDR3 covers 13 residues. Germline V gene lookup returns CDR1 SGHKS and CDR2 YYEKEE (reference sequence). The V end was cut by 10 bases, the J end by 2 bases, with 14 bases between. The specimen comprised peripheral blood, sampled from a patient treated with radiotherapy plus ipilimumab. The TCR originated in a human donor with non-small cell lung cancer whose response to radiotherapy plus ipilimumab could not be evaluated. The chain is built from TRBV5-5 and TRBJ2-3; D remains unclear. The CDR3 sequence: CAAQKTSTDTQYF. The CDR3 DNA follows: TGTGCCGCCCAAAAAACTTCCACAGATACGCAGTATTTT.